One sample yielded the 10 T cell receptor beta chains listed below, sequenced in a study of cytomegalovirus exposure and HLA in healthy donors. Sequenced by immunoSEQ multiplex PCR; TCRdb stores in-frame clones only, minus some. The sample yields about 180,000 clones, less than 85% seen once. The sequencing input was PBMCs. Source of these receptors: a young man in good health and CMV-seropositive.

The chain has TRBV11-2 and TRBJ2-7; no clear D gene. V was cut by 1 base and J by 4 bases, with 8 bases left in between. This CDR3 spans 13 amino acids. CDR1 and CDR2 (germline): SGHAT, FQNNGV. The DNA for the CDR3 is TGTGCCAGCAGCTTAGGAGGCGAGTACGAGCAGTACTTC. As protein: CASSLGGEYEQYF.

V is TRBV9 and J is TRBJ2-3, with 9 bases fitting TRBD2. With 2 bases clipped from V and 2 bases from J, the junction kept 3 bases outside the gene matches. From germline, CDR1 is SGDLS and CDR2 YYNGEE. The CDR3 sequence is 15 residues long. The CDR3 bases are TGTGCCAGCAGCGTGACTAGCGGACCCACAGATACGCAGTATTTT. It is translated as CASSVTSGPTDTQYF.

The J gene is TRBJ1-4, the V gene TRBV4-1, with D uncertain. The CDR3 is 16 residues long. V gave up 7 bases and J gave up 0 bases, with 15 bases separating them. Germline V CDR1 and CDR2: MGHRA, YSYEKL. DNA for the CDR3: TGCGCCAGCACCAAGACCGACTTCGCAACTAATGAAAAACTGTTTTTT. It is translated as CASTKTDFATNEKLFF.

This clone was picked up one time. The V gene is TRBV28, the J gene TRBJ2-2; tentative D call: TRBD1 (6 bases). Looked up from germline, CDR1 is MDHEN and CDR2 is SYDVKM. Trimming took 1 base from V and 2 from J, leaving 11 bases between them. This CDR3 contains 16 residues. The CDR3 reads CASSLFGRGNTGELFF. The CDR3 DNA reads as TGTGCCAGCAGTTTATTTGGCAGGGGCAACACCGGGGAGCTGTTTTTT.

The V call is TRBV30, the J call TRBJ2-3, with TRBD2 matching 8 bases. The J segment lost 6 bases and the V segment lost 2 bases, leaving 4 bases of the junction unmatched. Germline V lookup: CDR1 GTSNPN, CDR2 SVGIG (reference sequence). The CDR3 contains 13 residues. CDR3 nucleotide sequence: TGTGCCTGGAGTCTCCGGGAGGGGGATACGCAGTATTTT. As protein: CAWSLREGDTQYF.

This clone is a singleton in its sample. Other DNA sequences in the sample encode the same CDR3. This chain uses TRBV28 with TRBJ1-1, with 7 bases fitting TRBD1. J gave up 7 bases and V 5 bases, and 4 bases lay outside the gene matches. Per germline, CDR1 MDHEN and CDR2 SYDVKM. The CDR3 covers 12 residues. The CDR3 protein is CASSLNRGEAFF. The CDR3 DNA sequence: TGTGCCAGCAGTCTAAACAGGGGTGAAGCTTTCTTT.

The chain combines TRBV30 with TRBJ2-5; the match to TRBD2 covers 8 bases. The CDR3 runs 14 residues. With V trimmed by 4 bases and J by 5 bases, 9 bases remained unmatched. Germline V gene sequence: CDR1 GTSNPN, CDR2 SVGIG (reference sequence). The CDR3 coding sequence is TGTGCCTGGAAGAGAGGACTAGCCGGTGAGACCCAGTACTTC. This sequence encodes CAWKRGLAGETQYF.

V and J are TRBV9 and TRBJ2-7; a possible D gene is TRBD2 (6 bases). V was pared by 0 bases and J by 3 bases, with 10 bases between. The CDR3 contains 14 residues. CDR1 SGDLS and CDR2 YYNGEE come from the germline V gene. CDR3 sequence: CASSVGGEVYEQYF. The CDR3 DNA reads TGTGCCAGCAGCGTAGGGGGGGAGGTCTACGAGCAGTACTTC.

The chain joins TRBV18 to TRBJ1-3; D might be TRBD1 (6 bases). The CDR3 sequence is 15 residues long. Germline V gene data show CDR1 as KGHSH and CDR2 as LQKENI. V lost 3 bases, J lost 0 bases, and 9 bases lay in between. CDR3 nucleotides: TGTGCCAGCTCACCGGGGGCGAGCTCTGGAAACACCATATATTTT. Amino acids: CASSPGASSGNTIYF. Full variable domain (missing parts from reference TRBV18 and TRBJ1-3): NAGVMQNPRHLVRRRGQEARLRCSPMKGHSHVYWYRQLPEEGLKFMVYLQKENIIDESGMPKERFSAEFPKEGPSILRIQQVVRGDSAAYFCASSPGASSGNTIYFGEGSWLTVV.

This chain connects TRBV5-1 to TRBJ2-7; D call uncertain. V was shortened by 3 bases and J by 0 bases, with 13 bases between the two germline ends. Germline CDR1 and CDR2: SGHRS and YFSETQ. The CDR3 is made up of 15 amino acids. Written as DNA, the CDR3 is TGCGCCAGCAGCTACAGCCCTTACAACTCCTACGAGCAGTACTTC. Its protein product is CASSYSPYNSYEQYF.